A single sample is the source of the 7 T cell receptor beta chains below, sequenced in a study of blood T cell repertoires in COVID-19. Profiling relied on immunoSEQ multiplex PCR, and the TCRdb table lists in-frame clones only, not all of them. The data contain 390,000 or so clones, 86% of them seen just once; the ten biggest clones take up roughly 1.4%. The sample comprised peripheral blood. All receptors derive from a woman younger than 45 with active or convalescent COVID-19.

In the case of this clone: The same CDR3 arises from other DNA sequences in this sample as well. CDR3 sequence: CASSRTANTEAFF. For the CDR3, the DNA is TGTGCCAGCAGTAGGACAGCAAACACTGAAGCTTTCTTT. The chain links TRBV6-5 to TRBJ1-1, with D possibly TRBD1 on 6 matching bases. The V end lost 5 bases, the J end lost 2 bases, and 9 bases lay between the germline ends. The CDR3 length is 13 residues. Germline V gene lookup returns CDR1 MNHEY and CDR2 SVGAGI.

The J gene is TRBJ2-7, the V gene TRBV29-1; 8 bases are shared with TRBD1. J was trimmed by 4 bases and V by 7 bases; bases with no gene match: 6. CDR1 is SQVTM and CDR2 is ANQGSEA in the germline V gene. CDR3 length: 12 residues. The CDR3 DNA is TGCAGCGCTATGGGACAGGTGTACGAGCAGTACTTC. Its translation is CSAMGQVYEQYF.

V usage is TRBV6-5 and J usage is TRBJ1-1; D uncertain. This CDR3 spans 13 amino acids. Germline V gene data show CDR1 as MNHEY and CDR2 as SVGAGI. Between the trimmed V and J ends, which lost 6 bases and 4 bases, there was a span of 12 bases. CDR3 region: CASSRREGTEAFF. CDR3 DNA: TGTGCCAGCAGCCGGAGGGAGGGCACTGAAGCTTTCTTT.

The J gene is TRBJ1-1, the V gene TRBV18; D not resolved. CDR1 is KGHSH, CDR2 LQKENI, per germline. This CDR3 region has 12 residues. The ends were cut back, 1 base at V and 7 bases at J, with 7 bases in the middle. The CDR3 is CASSPRTDEAFF. The CDR3 DNA sequence: TGTGCCAGCTCACCACGAACAGATGAAGCTTTCTTT.

V is TRBV29-1 and J is TRBJ2-7; 8 nucleotides match TRBD1. The trim removed 6 bases at V and 1 base at J, leaving 8 bases unmatched. The germline CDR1 and CDR2 sequences are SQVTM and ANQGSEA. The CDR3 totals 14 residues. The CDR3 protein is CSVLRTGKSYEQYF. DNA of the CDR3: TGCAGCGTCCTACGGACAGGGAAATCCTACGAGCAGTACTTC.

V and J are TRBV5-1 and TRBJ1-2; tentative D call: TRBD1 (5 bases). This CDR3 has 17 amino acids. Germline V gives CDR1 SGHRS, CDR2 YFSETQ. V lost 4 bases to trimming and J lost 7 bases, with 26 bases between them. This CDR3 is CASSGASLSLKASGYTF. CDR3 in DNA: TGCGCCAGCAGCGGGGCCTCACTAAGCTTAAAAGCGTCTGGCTACACCTTC.

J is TRBJ2-5 and V is TRBV5-1; D is undetermined. CDR1 SGHRS and CDR2 YFSETQ come from the germline V gene. The CDR3 consists of 12 residues. V was clipped by 1 base and J by 2 bases, with 3 bases between them. CDR3 DNA: TGCGCCAGCAGCTTGCCTCAAGAGACCCAGTACTTC. It is translated as CASSLPQETQYF.